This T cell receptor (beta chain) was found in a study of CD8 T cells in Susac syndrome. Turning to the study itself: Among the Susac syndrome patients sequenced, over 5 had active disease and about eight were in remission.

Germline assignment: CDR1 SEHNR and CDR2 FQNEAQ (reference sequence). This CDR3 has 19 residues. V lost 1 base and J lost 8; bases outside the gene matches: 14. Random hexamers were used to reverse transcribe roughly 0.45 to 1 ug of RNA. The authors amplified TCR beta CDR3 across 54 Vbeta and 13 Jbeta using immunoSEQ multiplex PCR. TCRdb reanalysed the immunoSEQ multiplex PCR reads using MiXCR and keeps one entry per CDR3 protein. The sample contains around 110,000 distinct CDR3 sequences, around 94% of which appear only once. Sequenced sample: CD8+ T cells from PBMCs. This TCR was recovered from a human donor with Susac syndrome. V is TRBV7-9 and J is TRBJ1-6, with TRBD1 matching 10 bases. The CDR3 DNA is TGTGCCAGCAGCTTAGGTCCGGGACAGGGGACAGGGAACCATTCACCCCTCCACTTT. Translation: CASSLGPGQGTGNHSPLHF.